This entry describes one T cell receptor beta chain. Germline CDR1 and CDR2: MGHRA and YSYEKL. V was trimmed by 4 bases and J by 5 bases, leaving 22 bases between them. This CDR3 is built from 17 residues. These data are taken from a study of blood T cells in healthy people across ages. PCR was performed a second time for 7 to 11 cycles using a sample-barcoded 5' primer and a J-beta primer mix. The template-switch adaptor, which had 12 random nucleotides, put a tag on each cDNA molecule. One entry per CDR3 protein results from TCRdb running MiXCR on the 5' RACE reads. Among roughly 1.7 million distinct CDR3 sequences listed, about 35% were seen once.

This receptor was taken from a woman in her twenties or thirties in good health. What was sequenced was blood. V usage is TRBV4-1 and J usage is TRBJ2-3, with D possibly matching TRBD2 (6 bases). Here the CDR3 DNA reads TGCGCCAGCAGCCCCCGGAGGGGCGGGGAGGCAGTAGATACGCAGTATTTT. Encoded protein: CASSPRRGGEAVDTQYF.